Listed here is a single T cell receptor (beta chain). Its antigen is currently unknown. The sample belongs to a study of cytomegalovirus exposure and HLA in healthy donors. Notes on the study in general: Researchers reported from a later analysis that most CMV-associated TCR beta chains appeared HLA-restricted. Follow-up analysis found HLA locus-dependent TCR association rates, highest for DRB1 and lowest for HLA-C. According to the study, roughly 160 TCR beta chains were cytomegalovirus-associated.

The V and J ends lost 1 base and 3 bases respectively, with 7 bases between them. The germline CDR1 and CDR2 sequences are SGHAT and FQNNGV. This CDR3 is built from 13 residues. With 60 Vbeta and 13 Jbeta primers, the PCR was carried out. Here immunoSEQ multiplex PCR was the method, and the copy in TCRdb shows in-frame clones only, minus some. The data contain fewer than 150,000 clones, 65% to 70% of them singletons. Sequenced material: PBMCs. The receptor comes from a human donor in good health. The rearrangement uses TRBV11-2 and TRBJ2-7; D is undetermined. Here the CDR3 reads CASSLGQFYEQYF. The CDR3 DNA sequence: TGTGCCAGCAGCTTAGGTCAGTTCTACGAGCAGTACTTC. Full variable domain (outside the CDR3, taken from reference TRBV11-2 and TRBJ2-7): EAGVAQSPRYKIIEKRQSVAFWCNPISGHATLYWYQQILGQGPKLLIQFQNNGVVDDSQLPKDRFSAERLKGVDSTLKIQPAKLEDSAVYLCASSLGQFYEQYFGPGTRLTVT.